These T cell receptor beta chains were read from a single sample in a study of shared clonotypes between healthy human individuals. Produced via immunoSEQ multiplex PCR; TCRdb's table is partial and in-frame only. This sample has a few million clones, with 80% to 95% found just once. Source material: naive CD8+ T cells from PBMCs. The receptors derive from a man between 18 and 29 years old in good health. Some clones in this sample may be carry-over from other donors' samples. CDR3s include the opening cysteine and the closing phenylalanine or tryptophan. The D gene is left open where the match is weak. Only part of the rows carry a size: once, few, many, or a class if the clone is expanded.

v_call: TRBV7-9; clone_size: .; d_call: .; j_call: TRBJ1-4; cdr3_nt: TGTGCCAGCAGTCTGCCAGTTCGGGAAAAACTGTTTTTT; cdr3_aa: CASSLPVREKLFF
v_call: TRBV27; clone_size: once; d_call: TRBD2; j_call: TRBJ2-1; cdr3_nt: TGTGCCAGCAGTTCTTCTAGCGGGGGCCGAAATGAGCAGTTCTTC; cdr3_aa: CASSSSSGGRNEQFF
v_call: TRBV27; clone_size: once; d_call: .; j_call: TRBJ2-1; cdr3_nt: TGTGCCAGCAGTTTATCTCCCCTGAACAAGGAAAATGAGCAGTTCTTC; cdr3_aa: CASSLSPLNKENEQFF
v_call: TRBV5-4; clone_size: .; d_call: TRBD1; j_call: TRBJ2-4; cdr3_nt: TGTGCCAGCAGCCGGGACAGGTTGGAGGACGCCAAAAACATTCAGTACTTC; cdr3_aa: CASSRDRLEDAKNIQYF
v_call: TRBV9; clone_size: .; d_call: TRBD1; j_call: TRBJ2-2; cdr3_nt: TGTGCCAGCAGCGTAGGGGACAGAGCAAACACCGGGGAGCTGTTTTTT; cdr3_aa: CASSVGDRANTGELFF
v_call: TRBV28; clone_size: .; d_call: TRBD1; j_call: TRBJ2-1; cdr3_nt: TGTGCCAGCAGTTGGGGACAGGGAACAAATGAGCAGTTCTTC; cdr3_aa: CASSWGQGTNEQFF
v_call: TRBV9; clone_size: .; d_call: .; j_call: TRBJ2-7; cdr3_nt: TGTGCCAGCAGCGTAGCTGTCGGCCGGGGCTACGAGCAGTACTTC; cdr3_aa: CASSVAVGRGYEQYF
v_call: TRBV28; clone_size: .; d_call: .; j_call: TRBJ2-7; cdr3_nt: TGTGCCAGCAGTTTAATGTCTAGCTACGAGCAGTACTTC; cdr3_aa: CASSLMSSYEQYF
v_call: TRBV10-3; clone_size: .; d_call: .; j_call: TRBJ1-1; cdr3_nt: TGTGCCATCGGAACGGACGGGGTGAACGCTGAAGCTTTCTTT; cdr3_aa: CAIGTDGVNAEAFF
v_call: TRBV6-6; clone_size: .; d_call: .; j_call: TRBJ2-1; cdr3_nt: TGTGCCAGCAGTTTGGCCGGGAGTAACAATGAGCAGTTCTTC; cdr3_aa: CASSLAGSNNEQFF
v_call: TRBV9; clone_size: .; d_call: .; j_call: TRBJ2-7; cdr3_nt: TGTGCCAGCAGCGTAGTCCCCACCTCCTACGAGCAGTACTTC; cdr3_aa: CASSVVPTSYEQYF
v_call: TRBV25-1; clone_size: .; d_call: TRBD2; j_call: TRBJ2-1; cdr3_nt: TGTGCCAGCAGTGAATGGGGGACTAGCGCCTACAATGAGCAGTTCTTC; cdr3_aa: CASSEWGTSAYNEQFF
v_call: TRBV14; clone_size: .; d_call: .; j_call: TRBJ2-7; cdr3_nt: TGTGCCAGCAGCCACAGGGTTGCGTACGAGCAGTACTTC; cdr3_aa: CASSHRVAYEQYF
v_call: TRBV27; clone_size: .; d_call: TRBD1; j_call: TRBJ1-6; cdr3_nt: TGTGCCAGCAGTGTGAGGACAGGGTATTCACCCCTCCACTTT; cdr3_aa: CASSVRTGYSPLHF
v_call: TRBV7-9; clone_size: .; d_call: .; j_call: TRBJ2-7; cdr3_nt: TGTGCCAGCAGCTTAGCAGGCAGCCTCGAGCAGTACTTC; cdr3_aa: CASSLAGSLEQYF
v_call: TRBV27; clone_size: .; d_call: .; j_call: TRBJ2-7; cdr3_nt: TGTGCCAGCAGTACTGACTCCAACGAGCAGTACTTC; cdr3_aa: CASSTDSNEQYF
v_call: TRBV12-2; clone_size: once; d_call: .; j_call: TRBJ2-4; cdr3_nt: TGTGCAAGTCGCTTAGTCTTCGGGAGATTCGGCAAAAACATTCAGTACTTC; cdr3_aa: CASRLVFGRFGKNIQYF
v_call: TRBV5-1; clone_size: .; d_call: .; j_call: TRBJ2-3; cdr3_nt: TGCGCCAGCAGCTTAAACGGGAGAAGCACAGATACGCAGTATTTT; cdr3_aa: CASSLNGRSTDTQYF
v_call: TRBV29-1; clone_size: .; d_call: .; j_call: TRBJ2-7; cdr3_nt: TGCAGCCCTGGGTCTCTGGTTACCTACGAGCAGTACTTC; cdr3_aa: CSPGSLVTYEQYF
v_call: TRBV30; clone_size: .; d_call: .; j_call: TRBJ1-2; cdr3_nt: TGTGCCTGGAGTCTGGACAGTCGTGGGGGACCCTATGGCTACACCTTC; cdr3_aa: CAWSLDSRGGPYGYTF
v_call: TRBV7-9; clone_size: .; d_call: TRBD1; j_call: TRBJ1-2; cdr3_nt: TGTGCCAGCAGCTTGAACCGGGACAGAGCTAACTATGGCTACACCTTC; cdr3_aa: CASSLNRDRANYGYTF
v_call: TRBV5-4; clone_size: .; d_call: .; j_call: TRBJ2-1; cdr3_nt: TGTGCCAGCAGCTTTAGCTACAATGAGCAGTTCTTC; cdr3_aa: CASSFSYNEQFF
v_call: TRBV5-6; clone_size: .; d_call: TRBD1; j_call: TRBJ2-7; cdr3_nt: TGTGCCAGCAGCCTAGGACAGGGTAAGGTTTACGAGCAGTACTTC; cdr3_aa: CASSLGQGKVYEQYF
v_call: TRBV10-3; clone_size: .; d_call: .; j_call: TRBJ2-7; cdr3_nt: TGTGCCATCAGTGACGAAGGGGGGAGCTCCTACGAGCAGTACTTC; cdr3_aa: CAISDEGGSSYEQYF
v_call: TRBV7-7; clone_size: .; d_call: TRBD1; j_call: TRBJ2-2; cdr3_nt: TGTGCCAGCAGCTTAGCGGAGGGGACAGGGTTGATCGGGGAGCTGTTTTTT; cdr3_aa: CASSLAEGTGLIGELFF
v_call: TRBV27; clone_size: .; d_call: .; j_call: TRBJ2-7; cdr3_nt: TGTGCCAGCAGTTTTGGTGGGGGCTACGAGCAGTACTTC; cdr3_aa: CASSFGGGYEQYF
v_call: TRBV6-5; clone_size: once; d_call: .; j_call: TRBJ1-2; cdr3_nt: TGTGCCAGCACGACAGGCAATATGGGCTATGGCTACACCTTC; cdr3_aa: CASTTGNMGYGYTF
v_call: TRBV28; clone_size: .; d_call: .; j_call: TRBJ1-1; cdr3_nt: TGTGCCAGCAGTATAACGCCGAACACTGAAGCTTTCTTT; cdr3_aa: CASSITPNTEAFF
v_call: TRBV29-1; clone_size: .; d_call: .; j_call: TRBJ2-3; cdr3_nt: TGCAGCGTTGCCGAGCGGAGCAGCACAGATACGCAGTATTTT; cdr3_aa: CSVAERSSTDTQYF
v_call: TRBV14; clone_size: once; d_call: .; j_call: TRBJ2-3; cdr3_nt: TGTGCCACCGGAAACACAGATACGCAGTATTTT; cdr3_aa: CATGNTDTQYF
v_call: TRBV6-5; clone_size: .; d_call: TRBD2; j_call: TRBJ2-3; cdr3_nt: TGTGCCAGCAGCCCCGGGGAGGGCGGCACAGATACGCAGTATTTT; cdr3_aa: CASSPGEGGTDTQYF
v_call: TRBV5-4; clone_size: .; d_call: .; j_call: TRBJ2-1; cdr3_nt: TGTGCCAGCAGCTTGGGGGGGGATTACAATGAGCAGTTCTTC; cdr3_aa: CASSLGGDYNEQFF
v_call: TRBV28; clone_size: .; d_call: TRBD1; j_call: TRBJ1-2; cdr3_nt: TGTGCCAGCAGTTTAAGAGGACAGGGGCTCCTATATGGCTACACCTTC; cdr3_aa: CASSLRGQGLLYGYTF
v_call: TRBV2; clone_size: .; d_call: .; j_call: TRBJ2-1; cdr3_nt: TGTGCCAGCAGTGAAGCGCTTCTTGGGACTCTCTCCTACAATGAGCAGTTCTTC; cdr3_aa: CASSEALLGTLSYNEQFF
v_call: TRBV5-8; clone_size: .; d_call: .; j_call: TRBJ1-1; cdr3_nt: TGTGCCAGCAGCGAAGAAGTTATCATAGGATTCACTGAAGCTTTCTTT; cdr3_aa: CASSEEVIIGFTEAFF
v_call: TRBV27; clone_size: .; d_call: TRBD1; j_call: TRBJ1-2; cdr3_nt: TGTGCCAGCAGTTTATCGGGGACAGGGGGTGGAAGATATGGCTACACCTTC; cdr3_aa: CASSLSGTGGGRYGYTF
v_call: TRBV27; clone_size: .; d_call: .; j_call: TRBJ2-1; cdr3_nt: TGTGCCAGCAGTTTATCAGGGGCTAGTGGGACTCCTGAGCAGTTCTTC; cdr3_aa: CASSLSGASGTPEQFF
v_call: TRBV25-1; clone_size: .; d_call: .; j_call: TRBJ1-4; cdr3_nt: TGTGCCAGCAGTGAGGGTGAAAAACTGTTTTTT; cdr3_aa: CASSEGEKLFF
v_call: TRBV19; clone_size: .; d_call: .; j_call: TRBJ1-2; cdr3_nt: TGTGCCAGTAGTATCGCTGGAACCTTCGGGGGCTACACCTTC; cdr3_aa: CASSIAGTFGGYTF
v_call: TRBV9; clone_size: .; d_call: TRBD2; j_call: TRBJ2-3; cdr3_nt: TGTGCCAGTGGGGCTAGCGGACGCTCTAGCACAGATACGCAGTATTTT; cdr3_aa: CASGASGRSSTDTQYF
v_call: TRBV28; clone_size: .; d_call: .; j_call: TRBJ1-1; cdr3_nt: TGTGCCAGCAGTTTAAACCGGGATACTGAAGCTTTCTTT; cdr3_aa: CASSLNRDTEAFF
v_call: TRBV2; clone_size: .; d_call: .; j_call: TRBJ1-3; cdr3_nt: TGTGCCAGCAGTGGGATGAACAGGGTCGCCGGAAACACCATATATTTT; cdr3_aa: CASSGMNRVAGNTIYF
v_call: TRBV11-3; clone_size: .; d_call: TRBD2; j_call: TRBJ2-1; cdr3_nt: TGTGCCAGCAGCTCCCGATTTAGCGGGAGCTCCTACAATGAGCAGTTCTTC; cdr3_aa: CASSSRFSGSSYNEQFF
v_call: TRBV6-5; clone_size: .; d_call: TRBD1; j_call: TRBJ2-7; cdr3_nt: TGTGCCAGCAGTTACCCGGACAGGGGGCATGAGCAGTACTTC; cdr3_aa: CASSYPDRGHEQYF
v_call: TRBV4-2; clone_size: few; d_call: .; j_call: TRBJ1-2; cdr3_nt: TGTGCCAGCAGCCCCTTTAGTACGGGAACCTATGGCTACACCTTC; cdr3_aa: CASSPFSTGTYGYTF
v_call: TRBV5-6; clone_size: .; d_call: .; j_call: TRBJ1-5; cdr3_nt: TGTGCCAGCAGCTTGGCGATGGGTTACAATCAGCCCCAGCATTTT; cdr3_aa: CASSLAMGYNQPQHF
v_call: TRBV5-4; clone_size: .; d_call: .; j_call: TRBJ2-3; cdr3_nt: TGTGCCAGCAGCCCGGGGGTTAGGCCTAAGTGGGATACGCAGTATTTT; cdr3_aa: CASSPGVRPKWDTQYF
v_call: TRBV6-1; clone_size: .; d_call: TRBD2; j_call: TRBJ2-7; cdr3_nt: TGTGCCAGCAGTGGACTAGCGGGTGGCGAGCAGTACTTC; cdr3_aa: CASSGLAGGEQYF
v_call: TRBV19; clone_size: .; d_call: .; j_call: TRBJ1-5; cdr3_nt: TGTGCCAGTAGTCCAGGAGGAAGCCCACAGCCCCAGCATTTT; cdr3_aa: CASSPGGSPQPQHF
v_call: TRBV6-4; clone_size: .; d_call: TRBD2; j_call: TRBJ2-7; cdr3_nt: TGTGCCAGCACCGCACTGAGGACTAGCGGGAGGGCCCGAGGCTACGAGCAGTACTTC; cdr3_aa: CASTALRTSGRARGYEQYF
v_call: TRBV28; clone_size: .; d_call: TRBD2; j_call: TRBJ2-5; cdr3_nt: TGTGCCAGCAGTACCAGACTAGCGGGGGAAGAGACCCAGTACTTC; cdr3_aa: CASSTRLAGEETQYF
v_call: TRBV5-1; clone_size: .; d_call: .; j_call: TRBJ2-1; cdr3_nt: TGCGCCAGCAGCTCGGACCCGGGACAAGGCAATGAGCAGTTCTTC; cdr3_aa: CASSSDPGQGNEQFF
v_call: TRBV5-4; clone_size: .; d_call: .; j_call: TRBJ2-5; cdr3_nt: TGTGCCAGCAGCTCCCCGGGCCAAGAGACCCAGTACTTC; cdr3_aa: CASSSPGQETQYF
v_call: TRBV7-3; clone_size: .; d_call: .; j_call: TRBJ2-2; cdr3_nt: TGTGCCAGCTCCCCCCGGAGCGCCGGGGAGCTGTTTTTT; cdr3_aa: CASSPRSAGELFF
v_call: TRBV7-9; clone_size: .; d_call: .; j_call: TRBJ2-7; cdr3_nt: TGTGCCAGCAGTCCAAATGTGGTGCAGTACTTC; cdr3_aa: CASSPNVVQYF
v_call: TRBV7-9; clone_size: .; d_call: TRBD1; j_call: TRBJ2-5; cdr3_nt: TGTGCCAGCAGCTTAGGACCGACAGGGGGTGTAGAGACCCAGTACTTC; cdr3_aa: CASSLGPTGGVETQYF
v_call: TRBV27; clone_size: .; d_call: .; j_call: TRBJ2-7; cdr3_nt: TGTGCCAGCAGCAATCGCGTGCCGCACGAGCAGTACTTC; cdr3_aa: CASSNRVPHEQYF